This T cell receptor beta chain was recorded in a study of blood T cells in healthy people across ages. Study-wide points: TCR beta diversity per million T cells fell roughly linearly with age. Donors of long life had a larger count of naive CD4+ cells and greater diversity than aged donors.

Regarding this clonotype: Its antigen is not known.

The second PCR ran about 6 to 11 cycles with a sample-barcoded 5' primer and J-beta primers. TCRdb reprocessed the 5' RACE reads with MiXCR, giving one entry per CDR3 protein. The sample records around 1,500,000 distinct CDR3 sequences, about 28% being singletons. The sample taken for sequencing was blood. This receptor was identified in a woman aged 25-40 years in good health.

In nucleotides, the CDR3 is TGCAGCGATCGGCAGGGGGGGAACGCAGATACGCAGTATTTT. Its protein is CSDRQGGNADTQYF. The chain couples TRBV29-1 to TRBJ2-3; D possibly uses TRBD1 or TRBD2 (7 bases each). V was trimmed by 7 bases and J by 4 bases, leaving 18 bases between them. Germline V CDR1 and CDR2: SQVTM, ANQGSEA. The CDR3 is 14 amino acids.